The following is a T cell receptor (beta chain) sequence with its context. Its antigen is undetermined. This CDR3 is 14 amino acids long. Trimming pared 6 bases from V and 0 bases from J, leaving 9 bases between. Germline-derived CDR1 and CDR2 are SGHNT and YENEEA. Using immunoSEQ multiplex PCR, the repertoire was profiled, and TCRdb retains in-frame clones only, with some absent. The sample has 320,000 or so clones; roughly 90% are singletons. This record belongs to a study of Ad26.COV2.S vaccination and SARS-CoV-2 variants. Treatment meaning: some 19 received Ad26.COV2.S at low or high dose, single or two shots; 5 received placebo; per-sample allocation not given. It was on day 63 after the first vaccine or placebo injection that samples were taken. Broader study findings: Analytic work on TCR breadth and depth might have understated the full extent of total T cell responses.

The material was peripheral blood, obtained in a trial of Ad26.COV2.S vaccine versus placebo. V is TRBV11-3 and J is TRBJ2-1; unclear D gene. The origin of this receptor is a person between 18 and 59 years old who received the Ad26.COV2.S COVID-19 vaccine or a placebo. This CDR3 is CASRLQNSYNEQFF. The CDR3 DNA is TGTGCCAGCAGACTACAGAACTCCTACAATGAGCAGTTCTTC.